The 11 T cell receptor beta chains listed next were all sequenced from one sample in a study of T cells in Graves' hyperthyroidism and ophthalmopathy. Amplification targeted TCR beta CDR3 regions from RNA transcripts. A first-round RT-PCR of the TCR CDR3 used the HTBI primer set. TCRdb ran MiXCR on the multiplex PCR reads and lists one entry per CDR3 protein. Of fewer than 700,000 distinct CDR3 sequences in the sample, around 16% were seen once. Sequencing input: blood. These receptors all stem from a woman in her twenties or thirties with Graves' hyperthyroidism.

V usage is TRBV6-1 and J usage is TRBJ2-7; 13 positions agree with TRBD2. The CDR3 totals 14 residues. V shed 6 bases, J shed 9 bases, and the junction held 8 bases outside the gene matches. CDR1 MNHNS and CDR2 SASEGT come from the germline V gene. This chain's CDR3 is CASRRTSGRAGQYF. As DNA, the CDR3 is TGTGCCAGCAGGCGAACTAGCGGGAGGGCCGGGCAGTACTTC.

There are a few counts of this clonotype. V and J are TRBV5-1 and TRBJ1-5; maybe TRBD1 (6 bases). CDR1 and CDR2 (germline): SGHRS, YFSETQ. Trimming left V 0 bases short and J 5 bases short, with 12 bases between. The CDR3 consists of 15 residues. In DNA, the CDR3 is TGCGCCAGCAGCTTGGCCGGACAGCGAGATCAGCCCCAGCATTTT. Residues: CASSLAGQRDQPQHF.

A note on this clonotype: Possible read error: a much larger clone is one base away. The genes are TRBV11-3 and TRBJ2-1; D unclear. In germline, CDR1 is SGHNT, CDR2 YENEEA. The CDR3 runs 11 residues. Trimming stripped 4 bases from V and 8 bases from J, with 6 bases between. As DNA, the CDR3 is TGTGCCAGCAGCTCCCGGGATGAGCAGTTCTTC. Its protein is CASSSRDEQFF. Full variable domain (rest looked up from reference TRBV11-3 and TRBJ2-1): EAGVVQSPRYKIIEKKQPVAFWCNPISGHNTLYWYLQNLGQGPELLIRYENEEAVDDSQLPKDRFSAERLKGVDSTLKIQPAELGDSAVYLCASSSRDEQFFGPGTRLTVL.

This clonotype was observed a handful of times. The rearrangement joins TRBV28 to TRBJ1-5; D unclear. Germline V lookup: CDR1 MDHEN, CDR2 SYDVKM. The V end was cut by 4 bases, the J end by 6 bases, with 16 bases between. The CDR3 runs 15 residues. This chain's CDR3 is CASSSNRARGQPQHF. The CDR3 DNA is TGTGCCAGCAGTTCCAACAGAGCACGCGGTCAGCCCCAGCATTTT.

This clonotype has just a few counts. This sequence joins TRBV12-3 or TRBV12-4 and TRBJ2-3; no clear D. V lost 2 bases and J 5 bases, leaving 11 bases between the germline ends. CDR3 length: 14 residues. In nucleotides, the CDR3 is TGTGCCAGCAGTTTAAGGAGCCCCGGAGATACGCAGTATTTT. This encodes CASSLRSPGDTQYF.

This clonotype was seen many times. The rearrangement links TRBV11-2 to TRBJ2-3; 8 positions match TRBD1. The CDR3 covers 14 residues. CDR1 and CDR2 from the germline V gene are SGHAT and FQNNGV. Losses at the gene ends were 1 base for V and 4 bases for J; bases not matched to a gene: 1. The CDR3 reads CASSLGRGPDTQYF. As DNA, the CDR3 is TGTGCCAGCAGCTTAGGCAGGGGGCCAGATACGCAGTATTTT.

V gene TRBV11-2 combines with J gene TRBJ2-1; TRBD1 matches at 7 bases. Germline V gene lookup returns CDR1 SGHAT and CDR2 FQNNGV. The CDR3 covers 14 residues. V gave up 4 bases and J gave up 7 bases; unmatched junction bases: 7. The CDR3 here is CASSSLTGKNEQFF. The CDR3 region has the DNA TGTGCCAGCAGCTCATTGACAGGGAAGAATGAGCAGTTCTTC.

The rearrangement joins TRBV4-2 to TRBJ2-7, with D perhaps matching TRBD1 (6 bases). The CDR3 has 16 amino acids. Trimming removed 0 bases at V and 2 bases at J, with 14 bases between. Germline V gene data show CDR1 as LGHNA and CDR2 as YNFKEQ. The CDR3 protein is CASSQDSGQTTYEQYF. CDR3 bases: TGTGCCAGCAGCCAAGACTCCGGACAGACCACCTACGAGCAGTACTTC.

The CDR3 here is CAISEVPPEAFF. The DNA of the CDR3 is TGTGCCATCAGTGAGGTCCCACCCGAAGCTTTCTTT. V usage is TRBV10-3 and J usage is TRBJ1-1, with no clear D. CDR3 length equals 12 residues. The germline CDR1 and CDR2 sequences are ENHRY and SYGVKD. With 2 bases removed from V and 8 bases from J, the gap between germline ends came to 9 bases.

This clonotype was observed a handful of times. The chain combines TRBV5-4 with TRBJ2-1; TRBD2 agrees at 10 bases. CDR1 is SGHNT, CDR2 YYREEE, per germline (reference sequence). With V trimmed by 0 bases and J by 9 bases, 9 bases remained unmatched. The CDR3 spans 16 residues. The CDR3 spells CASSLAKREGRGEQFF. The CDR3 DNA reads as TGTGCCAGCAGCTTGGCAAAGCGGGAGGGCCGGGGTGAGCAGTTCTTC.

J is TRBJ2-1 and V is TRBV19, with a weak D call TRBD2 (5 bases). V gave up 3 bases and J gave up 7 bases, with 22 bases separating them. From germline, CDR1 is LNHDA and CDR2 SQIVND (reference sequence). The CDR3 totals 17 residues. In DNA, the CDR3 is TGTGCCAGTAGTATGAGGCGGCGGGCCGGTGGGGAAAATGAGCAGTTCTTC. Encoded protein: CASSMRRRAGGENEQFF.